The rows below give T cell receptor beta chains drawn from one sample of a study of shared clonotypes between healthy human individuals. Some clones are missing from TCRdb's copy, which holds only in-frame ones; the method was immunoSEQ multiplex PCR. The table lists millions of clones, 85% to 95% of them singletons. Input material: naive CD4+ T cells sorted from blood. The source is a man aged 18 to 29 in good health. The CDR3 runs from the conserved cysteine through the conserved F or W. Fields, in order: clone size, D gene, J gene, V gene, CDR3 DNA, CDR3 protein. A D gene is named only where the DNA matches it firmly. Size is stated for part of the rows, as once, few or many counts, or as a class when the clone is expanded.

>.|TRBD1|TRBJ2-6|TRBV5-1
TGCGCCAGCAGCTTGGAACGGACAGGGTTCTCTGGGGCCAACGTCCTGACTTTC
CASSLERTGFSGANVLTF
>few|TRBD1|TRBJ1-6|TRBV28
TGTGCCAGCAGTTTAAGGGGGCGCGGTTCACCCCTCCACTTT
CASSLRGRGSPLHF
>.|TRBD1|TRBJ2-5|TRBV18
TGTGCCAGCTCACCTGAACAGGGGGGCCAAGAGACCCAGTACTTC
CASSPEQGGQETQYF
>.|TRBD2|TRBJ2-7|TRBV6-6
TGTGCCAGCAGTATTAGCGGGGGGGCCGGTGAGCAGTACTTC
CASSISGGAGEQYF
>.|.|TRBJ2-1|TRBV7-2
TGTGCCAGCAGCCCCCGGCCGGACAATGAGCAGTTCTTC
CASSPRPDNEQFF
>.|.|TRBJ2-2|TRBV7-8
TGTGCCAGCAGCTTGGATAGGGTTGGCACCGGGGAGCTGTTTTTT
CASSLDRVGTGELFF
>.|.|TRBJ1-1|TRBV18
TGTGCCAGCTCACCACCGGTGGCCGTTAGCCGGAAGAACACTGAAGCTTTCTTT
CASSPPVAVSRKNTEAFF
>.|TRBD1|TRBJ2-7|TRBV29-1
TGCAGCGTTGCACAGGGGGGCTACTCCTACGAGCAGTACTTC
CSVAQGGYSYEQYF
>.|TRBD2|TRBJ2-7|TRBV11-2
TGTGCCAGCAGCCCGGGGGGGTGGTACGAGCAGTACTTC
CASSPGGWYEQYF
>.|TRBD2|TRBJ2-5|TRBV30
TGTGCCTGGGGTCCGGGACTAGCGGTCGGAGCCCAGTACTTC
CAWGPGLAVGAQYF
>.|TRBD1|TRBJ2-7|TRBV5-1
TGCGCCAGCAGCCCCCGGGACAGCGGCGGTGAACAGTACTTC
CASSPRDSGGEQYF
>once|TRBD1|TRBJ1-1|TRBV4-1
TGCGCCAGCAGCGACCAGACAGGGGGTAACACTGAAGCTTTCTTT
CASSDQTGGNTEAFF